Listed here are 23 T cell receptor beta chains from one sample, sequenced in a study of identical twins. TCRdb processed the 5' RACE reads anew with MiXCR; each CDR3 protein has one entry. In the table there are around 250,000 distinct CDR3 sequences, approximately 7.1% of which are singletons. This sample also appeared in a second study, on T cells expressing NK-cell markers.

Sequenced: CD8+ T cells sorted from blood. All receptors derive from a young woman in good health.

This clonotype was seen a few times. The chain carries TRBV6-1 and TRBJ1-3; D not resolved. The CDR3 is 16 amino acids. The germline gives CDR1 MNHNS, CDR2 SASEGT. Trimming left V 2 bases short and J 0 bases short, with 11 bases between. CDR3 bases: TGTGCCAGCAGTGAATTAGTGTTGGGCTCTGGAAACACCATATATTTT. Amino acid sequence: CASSELVLGSGNTIYF.

This chain uses TRBV14 with TRBJ1-1, with no clear D. Germline CDR1 reads SGHDN; CDR2 reads FVKESK. Between the trimmed V and J ends, which lost 4 bases and 2 bases, there was a span of 14 bases. The CDR3 is 15 residues long. CDR3 DNA: TGTGCCAGCAGCCTCGCCGGCGCCAGAAACACTGAAGCTTTCTTT. Amino acid sequence: CASSLAGARNTEAFF.

This clonotype has a count of ten or more. Its ends do not fully match the called genes, so a read error is possible. The chain links TRBV6-2 or TRBV6-3 to TRBJ2-7; D remains ambiguous. CDR3 size: 11 residues. Germline V lookup: CDR1 MNHEY, CDR2 SVGEGT. The CDR3 sequence is CASSYSQERYF. In DNA form, the CDR3 reads TGTGCCAGCAGTTACAGCCAGGAGCGGTACTTC.

This clonotype appeared a few times. The rearrangement uses TRBV9 and TRBJ2-5; tentative D call: TRBD2 (7 bases). V lost 0 bases, J lost 2 bases, and 11 bases lay in between. Germline V lookup: CDR1 SGDLS, CDR2 YYNGEE. This CDR3 is built from 15 residues. The CDR3 DNA follows: TGTGCCAGCAGCGTAGGGGGGGGCCTGCAAGAGACCCAGTACTTC. Encoded protein: CASSVGGGLQETQYF.

This clonotype was picked up a small number of times. This chain connects TRBV12-3 or TRBV12-4 to TRBJ2-5, with 8 bases matching TRBD2. The CDR3 spans 15 residues. V shed 4 bases, J shed 5 bases, and the junction held 9 bases outside the gene matches. CDR3 region: CASSWGSGGRETQYF. The CDR3 DNA reads as TGTGCCAGCAGTTGGGGTTCGGGGGGGCGGGAGACCCAGTACTTC.

This clonotype was counted a few times. This sequence joins TRBV11-2 and TRBJ2-1; D gene uncertain. The germline gives CDR1 SGHAT, CDR2 FQNNGV. With 5 bases removed from V and 9 bases from J, the gap between germline ends came to 11 bases. The CDR3 covers 12 residues. The CDR3 sequence is CASSVTWSEQFF. The CDR3 DNA reads TGTGCCAGCAGCGTAACTTGGAGTGAGCAGTTCTTC.

This clonotype was observed at least ten times. This chain connects TRBV7-9 to TRBJ2-3; 11 nucleotides line up with TRBD2. CDR3 length: 15 residues. Germline V CDR1 and CDR2: SEHNR, FQNEAQ (reference sequence). V gave up 3 bases and J gave up 5 bases; unmatched junction bases: 4. Here the CDR3 reads CASSFGTSGQDTQYF. In DNA form, the CDR3 reads TGTGCCAGCAGCTTCGGGACTAGCGGCCAAGATACGCAGTATTTT. The complete variable domain, with remaining parts taken from reference TRBV7-9 and TRBJ2-3, reads DTGVSQNPRHKITKRGQNVTFRCDPISEHNRLYWYRQTLGQGPEFLTYFQNEAQLEKSRLLSDRFSAERPKGSFSTLEIQRTEQGDSAMYLCASSFGTSGQDTQYFGPGTRLTVL.

The genes are TRBV5-1 and TRBJ2-7; 11 bases fit TRBD2. CDR1 and CDR2 from the germline V gene are SGHRS and YFSETQ. The CDR3 loop spans 15 amino acids. The V gene end was trimmed by 4 bases and the J gene end by 4 bases; junction bases not matched to a gene: 7. DNA of the CDR3: TGCGCCAGCAGCAGAACTAGCGGGGGCCATTACGAGCAGTACTTC. Protein sequence: CASSRTSGGHYEQYF.

This clonotype was recorded many times. The chain carries TRBV5-1 and TRBJ2-6, with D uncertain. The CDR3 contains 15 residues. Between the trimmed V and J ends, which lost 4 bases and 2 bases, there was a span of 10 bases. CDR1 and CDR2 (germline): SGHRS, YFSETQ. CDR3 sequence reads: CASSPFIAGANVLTF. The CDR3 DNA reads TGCGCCAGCAGCCCCTTTATCGCTGGGGCCAACGTCCTGACTTTC.

Many counts were recorded for this clonotype. The genes are TRBV7-9 and TRBJ2-1; 9 nucleotides agree with TRBD1. J lost 5 bases, V lost 4 bases, and 6 bases had no gene match. CDR1 and CDR2 (germline): SEHNR, FQNEAQ (reference sequence). The CDR3 runs to 15 residues. The CDR3 protein is CASSSGQGPNNEQFF. CDR3 sequence (DNA): TGTGCCAGCAGCTCTGGACAGGGGCCCAACAATGAGCAGTTCTTC.

The sample holds many counts of this clonotype. V is TRBV12-3 or TRBV12-4 and J is TRBJ1-1; 7 nucleotides agree with TRBD1. The V and J ends lost 6 bases and 3 bases, in that order; junction bases with no gene match: 1. The CDR3 sequence is 12 residues long. The CDR3 coding sequence is TGTGCCAGCAGGGGACAGTACACTGAAGCTTTCTTT. Its translation is CASRGQYTEAFF.

This clonotype was seen many times. The chain employs TRBV3-1 and TRBJ2-5; maybe TRBD1 (5 bases). The CDR3 length is 14 residues. V was shortened by 4 bases and J by 1 base, with 10 bases between the two germline ends. The germline gives CDR1 LGHDT, CDR2 YNNKEL (reference sequence). CDR3 region: CASSPQVLQETQYF. CDR3 coding DNA: TGTGCCAGCAGCCCACAGGTACTCCAAGAGACCCAGTACTTC.

This clonotype has ten or more counts. This chain links TRBV29-1 with TRBJ2-1, with TRBD1 matching over 8 bases. The V segment lost 8 bases and the J segment 7 bases; nucleotides outside the gene matches: 7. This CDR3 is 12 amino acids long. Looked up from germline, CDR1 is SQVTM and CDR2 is ANQGSEA. CDR3 nucleotides: TGCAGCTGGGGCCAGGGGGCGAATGAGCAGTTCTTC. Its translation: CSWGQGANEQFF.

This clonotype was detected many times. The gene calls are TRBV21-1 and TRBJ2-1; no DNA check was done on the table's D call, TRBD2. TRBV21-1 constitutes a pseudogene. This CDR3 contains 13 residues. Here the CDR3 DNA reads TGTGCCAGCAGCCCAGAGCCCATCCCTGGGCAGTTCTTC. Its translation: CASSPEPIPGQFF.

CDR3 sequence: CASSFQPLREGRETQYF. DNA for the CDR3: TGTGCCAGCAGTTTTCAGCCCTTGCGGGAGGGCCGAGAGACCCAGTACTTC. The chain recombines TRBV27 with TRBJ2-5, with 9 bases aligning to TRBD2. CDR3 length: 17 amino acids. V was clipped by 3 bases and J by 4 bases; unmatched bases: 12. CDR1 and CDR2 (germline): MNHEY, SMNVEV (reference sequence).

This clonotype has ten or more counts. The chain uses TRBV3-1 and TRBJ1-2; no clear D. Germline V lookup: CDR1 LGHDT, CDR2 YNNKEL (reference sequence). The CDR3 is 12 amino acids. V lost 3 bases and J lost 7, with 9 bases in between. The CDR3 protein is CASSHPTGGYTF. In nucleotides, the CDR3 is TGTGCCAGCAGCCACCCCACGGGTGGCTACACCTTC.

For this clonotype: The junction departs from germline at one end; a sequencing error may be responsible. This chain links TRBV20-1 with TRBJ2-7; 14 nucleotides match TRBD2. CDR1 is DFQATT and CDR2 is SNEGSKA in the germline V gene (reference sequence). This CDR3 spans 17 amino acids. CDR3 region: CCASRLAGGPSGYEQYF. In DNA form, the CDR3 reads TGCTGTGCTAGCCGACTAGCGGGAGGGCCTAGCGGCTACGAGCAGTACTTC.

This clonotype was observed a few times. V is TRBV12-3 or TRBV12-4 and J is TRBJ1-2; TRBD1 agrees at 9 bases. CDR3 size: 14 residues. The trim removed 3 bases at V and 7 bases at J, leaving 6 bases unmatched. CDR3 bases: TGTGCCAGCAGTTTCCGGGACAGGGACTCTGGCTACACCTTC. Its protein product is CASSFRDRDSGYTF.

This clonotype appeared many times. The V gene is TRBV9, the J gene TRBJ2-3, with D possibly TRBD2 on 6 matching bases. Trimming shortened V by 7 bases and J by 5 bases, and 20 bases separated the two germline ends. Germline V gives CDR1 SGDLS, CDR2 YYNGEE. The CDR3 extends over 15 amino acids. CDR3 residues: CASGSTRGMGDTQYF. DNA of the CDR3: TGTGCCAGCGGTTCCACTCGCGGGATGGGAGATACGCAGTATTTT.

To note about this clonotype: This may be a read error: a much more frequent sequence differs by one nucleotide. This sequence joins TRBV9 and TRBJ2-4; no clear D gene. The germline V and J ends were trimmed by 0 bases and 8 bases, with 12 bases remaining between them. The germline V gene encodes CDR1 SGDLS and CDR2 YYNGEE. The CDR3 is 14 residues long. CDR3: CASSVEVGLDIQYF. Written as DNA, the CDR3 is TGTGCCAGCAGCGTAGAAGTAGGGTTAGACATTCAGTACTTC. The full variable domain, in which reference TRBV9 and TRBJ2-4 provide the parts outside the CDR3, is DSGVTQTPKHLITATGQRVTLRCSPRSGDLSVYWYQQSLDQGLQFLIQYYNGEERAKGNILERFSAQQFPDLHSELNLSSLELGDSALYFCASSVEVGLDIQYFGAGTRLSVL.

This sequence joins TRBV27 and TRBJ2-7; TRBD2 matches at 8 bases. Looked up from germline, CDR1 is MNHEY and CDR2 is SMNVEV (reference sequence). After removal of 6 bases from V and 0 bases from J, the junction contained 13 bases not matched to a gene. The CDR3 is 17 residues long. CDR3 bases: TGTGCCAGCAGCAGATTACCACGGGGGGGGTTCTCCTACGAGCAGTACTTC. It is translated as CASSRLPRGGFSYEQYF.

Only a few counts were recorded for this clonotype. CDR3 loop: CASSPLPRSGTEAFF. DNA for the CDR3: TGTGCCAGCAGTCCCCTGCCACGGTCGGGGACTGAAGCTTTCTTT. This chain links TRBV27 with TRBJ1-1; D remains unclear. This CDR3 comprises 15 residues. The germline V gene has CDR1 MNHEY and CDR2 SMNVEV (reference sequence). V gave up 5 bases and J gave up 5 bases, with 18 bases separating them.

This clonotype was seen more than once but under ten times. The rearrangement links TRBV4-2 to TRBJ2-3, with TRBD1 matching 7 bases. Per germline, CDR1 LGHNA and CDR2 YNFKEQ. After removal of 1 base from V and 4 bases from J, the junction contained 2 bases not matched to a gene. This CDR3 region has 14 residues. The CDR3 loop is CASSQGTGSDTQYF. The CDR3 region has the DNA TGTGCCAGCAGCCAAGGGACAGGCTCAGATACGCAGTATTTT.